These 24 T cell receptor beta chains were sequenced from one sample in a study of response to subunit inactivated influenza vaccine. TCRdb passed the RT-PCR reads through MiXCR, listing each CDR3 protein once. The sample records under 750,000 distinct CDR3 sequences, around 11% being singletons. The sample here was PBMCs from blood, taken on the day of vaccination. The receptors were sampled from a middle-aged man who received an inactivated influenza vaccine.

This rearrangement joins TRBV7-2 to TRBJ2-1; TRBD1 matches 8 bases. Germline V gene lookup returns CDR1 SGHTA and CDR2 FQGNSA. Germline trimming cut 4 bases from V and 7 bases from J; bases unmatched to any gene: 9. This CDR3 has 15 residues. Here the CDR3 reads CASSSRFTGGNEQFF. CDR3 DNA: TGTGCCAGCAGCTCAAGGTTCACAGGGGGGAATGAGCAGTTCTTC. Looking up the rest from reference TRBV7-2 and TRBJ2-1 gives the full variable domain: GAGVSQSPSNKVTEKGKDVELRCDPISGHTALYWYRQSLGQGLEFLIYFQGNSAPDKSGLPSDRFSAERTGGSVSTLTIQRTQQEDSAVYLCASSSRFTGGNEQFFGPGTRLTVL.

This clonotype has more than one count but fewer than ten. The chain uses TRBV18 and TRBJ2-3; TRBD2 matches at 9 bases. Per germline, CDR1 KGHSH and CDR2 LQKENI. CDR3 length: 16 residues. Trimming at V came to 5 bases and at J to 6 bases, leaving 12 bases not matched to a gene. CDR3: CASSSSLRTSEDTQYF. The CDR3 DNA sequence: TGTGCCAGCTCATCTTCCTTAAGGACTAGCGAGGATACGCAGTATTTT.

This chain uses TRBV20-1 with TRBJ2-4; possible D gene TRBD1, 6 bases. In germline, CDR1 is DFQATT, CDR2 SNEGSKA (reference sequence). This CDR3 spans 14 amino acids. Trimming pared 6 bases from V and 6 bases from J, leaving 18 bases between. The CDR3 DNA follows: TGCAGTGCGAACAGGGACGGTGTTGGAAACATTCAGTACTTC. It encodes CSANRDGVGNIQYF.

This clonotype was recorded at least ten times. V usage is TRBV6-2 or TRBV6-3 and J usage is TRBJ2-3; D might be TRBD1 or TRBD2, each matching 5 bases. The CDR3 is 18 residues long. V was shortened by 6 bases and J by 2 bases, with 24 bases between the two germline ends. Germline CDR1 is MNHEY and CDR2 is SVGEGT. The CDR3 spells CASRDNPLPGRNTDTQYF. The DNA for the CDR3 is TGTGCCAGCAGGGACAATCCGCTACCGGGACGTAACACAGATACGCAGTATTTT.

The chain links TRBV6-2 or TRBV6-3 to TRBJ2-1, with 7 bases matching TRBD1. Looked up from germline, CDR1 is MNHEY and CDR2 is SVGEGT. The CDR3 covers 14 residues. Trimming at V came to 2 bases and at J to 4 bases, leaving 2 bases not matched to a gene. The CDR3 region has the DNA TGTGCCAGCAGTTACCCGGACAGGTACAATGAGCAGTTCTTC. Amino acids: CASSYPDRYNEQFF.

This clonotype was seen many times. V gene TRBV28 combines with J gene TRBJ2-3, with 9 bases identical to TRBD2. This CDR3 is built from 10 residues. The V and J ends lost 10 bases and 11 bases, in that order; junction bases with no gene match: 4. CDR1 and CDR2 from the germline V gene are MDHEN and SYDVKM. CDR3 in amino acids: CATQAGGQYF. CDR3 DNA: TGTGCCACTCAAGCGGGGGGGCAGTATTTT.

The J gene is TRBJ2-5, the V gene TRBV7-2, with no clear D. V dropped 4 bases and J dropped 4 bases, with 10 bases sitting between them. This CDR3 has 13 residues. Germline values: CDR1 SGHTA, CDR2 FQGNSA. This chain's CDR3 is CASSSSYGETQYF. CDR3 sequence (DNA): TGTGCCAGCAGCTCGTCCTATGGAGAGACCCAGTACTTC.

The rearrangement uses TRBV29-1 and TRBJ2-3; 13 nucleotides agree with TRBD2. After removal of 2 bases from V and 2 bases from J, the junction contained 4 bases not matched to a gene. Per the germline V gene, CDR1 is SQVTM and CDR2 is ANQGSEA. The CDR3 totals 16 residues. CDR3 coding DNA: TGCAGCGTTGAATGGGGACTAGCGGGGTTCACAGATACGCAGTATTTT. Amino acids: CSVEWGLAGFTDTQYF.

The CDR3 spells CSADRQASYEQYF. The CDR3 DNA reads TGCAGCGCCGATCGACAGGCGTCCTACGAGCAGTACTTC. The chain has TRBV20-1 and TRBJ2-7; tentative D call: TRBD1 (6 bases). This CDR3 is built from 13 residues. CDR1 and CDR2 from the germline V gene are DFQATT and SNEGSKA (reference sequence).

This clonotype was counted only a few times. The chain is built from TRBV29-1 and TRBJ2-3; 9 bases fit TRBD2. CDR3 length: 14 residues. Germline trimming cut 4 bases from V and 5 bases from J; bases unmatched to any gene: 7. Germline lookup yields CDR1 SQVTM and CDR2 ANQGSEA. The CDR3 reads CSVASGGIVDTQYF. CDR3 coding DNA: TGCAGCGTTGCCAGCGGGGGGATTGTAGATACGCAGTATTTT.

This clonotype was recorded a few times. The chain employs TRBV6-2 or TRBV6-3 and TRBJ2-2; 11 bases align to TRBD2. The V gene's germline CDR1 is MNHEY and CDR2 SVGEGT. J gave up 5 bases and V 0 bases, and 11 bases lay outside the gene matches. The CDR3 spans 19 residues. CDR3 residues: CASSYSIIPTSGSTGELFF. The CDR3 DNA reads TGTGCCAGCAGTTACTCGATTATCCCCACTAGCGGGAGTACCGGGGAGCTGTTTTTT.

The sample holds a few counts of this clonotype. V and J are TRBV9 and TRBJ2-6, with TRBD1 matching 8 bases. The trim removed 3 bases at V and 2 bases at J, leaving 19 bases unmatched. Germline CDR1 reads SGDLS; CDR2 reads YYNGEE. The CDR3 totals 21 residues. CDR3 nucleotides: TGTGCCAGCAGCGCAGAAGGAGGACCGGGAGACAGGGGTGCTGGGGCCAACGTCCTGACTTTC. It yields the protein CASSAEGGPGDRGAGANVLTF.

V and J are TRBV3-1 and TRBJ2-5; the D is unclear. Germline lookup yields CDR1 LGHDT and CDR2 YNNKEL (reference sequence). Trimming pared 6 bases from V and 5 bases from J, leaving 13 bases between. This CDR3 has 13 residues. The CDR3 DNA sequence: TGTGCCAGCAGACACGAGCTGGATGAGACCCAGTACTTC. As protein: CASRHELDETQYF.

This clonotype occurred a few times. V and J are TRBV20-1 and TRBJ2-2, with D possibly being TRBD2 (7 bases). V shed 6 bases and J shed 7 bases, with 15 bases lying between them. The germline CDR1 and CDR2 sequences are DFQATT and SNEGSKA (reference sequence). The CDR3 runs to 13 residues. This chain's CDR3 is CSAALGGLGELFF. The DNA for the CDR3 is TGCAGTGCAGCGCTCGGGGGGCTCGGGGAGCTGTTTTTT.

This clonotype came up a few times. V usage is TRBV20-1 and J usage is TRBJ2-1; TRBD2 agrees at 11 bases. Germline-derived CDR1 and CDR2 are DFQATT and SNEGSKA (reference sequence). Trimming cost V 5 bases and J 4 bases; bases outside gene matches: 7. The CDR3 consists of 15 residues. The CDR3 DNA reads as TGCAGTGCTCCTGGCTCTAGCGGGAGGTACAATGAGCAGTTCTTC. Its translation is CSAPGSSGRYNEQFF.

This clonotype was counted ten times or more. CDR3 region: CASSPPLARGYSYNEQFF. The DNA of the CDR3 is TGTGCCAGCAGCCCCCCTCTAGCGAGAGGTTACTCCTACAATGAGCAGTTCTTC. V gene TRBV5-6 combines with J gene TRBJ2-1; D may be TRBD2 (6 bases). The length of the CDR3 is 18 residues. CDR1 is SGHDT and CDR2 is YYEEEE in the germline V gene. V was shortened by 4 bases and J by 0 bases, with 20 bases between the two germline ends.

This clonotype was observed a handful of times. The chain recombines TRBV14 with TRBJ2-5; TRBD1 might be the D (6 bases). Looked up from germline, CDR1 is SGHDN and CDR2 is FVKESK. The CDR3 has 14 residues. Trimming cost V 3 bases and J 4 bases, with 12 bases left between them. The CDR3 region is CASSHLTGGETQYF. CDR3 sequence (DNA): TGTGCCAGCAGCCACTTGACAGGAGGAGAGACCCAGTACTTC.

The chain recombines TRBV29-1 with TRBJ2-1; D uncertain. CDR1 and CDR2 (germline): SQVTM, ANQGSEA. The V end was cut by 7 bases, the J end by 0 bases, with 22 bases between. This CDR3 comprises 17 residues. The CDR3 region is CSGTKDGTIFSYNEQFF. The CDR3 nucleotides are TGCAGCGGAACAAAGGACGGAACAATCTTCTCCTACAATGAGCAGTTCTTC.

In regard to this clonotype: One end of the junction is discordant with germline, which a read error may explain. J is TRBJ1-2 and V is TRBV9; D is perhaps TRBD1 (5 bases). From germline, CDR1 is SGDLS and CDR2 YYNGEE. The CDR3 consists of 16 residues. CDR3 in DNA: TGTGCCACCAGCCGGGGCTCCCCCTTGGCTAACTATGGCTACACCTTC. Its translation: CATSRGSPLANYGYTF.

This clonotype was observed a handful of times. The rearrangement joins TRBV6-1 to TRBJ2-2, with a tentative D call TRBD2 (6 bases). Trimming left V 7 bases short and J 5 bases short, with 14 bases between. CDR3 length: 14 residues. Germline CDR1 is MNHNS and CDR2 is SASEGT. Here the CDR3 DNA reads TGTGCCAGCATCGGGGCTGCGGGGACCGGGGAGCTGTTTTTT. Protein product: CASIGAAGTGELFF.

Ten or more counts support this clonotype. The V gene is TRBV6-2 or TRBV6-3, the J gene TRBJ2-7; possibly TRBD1 for D (6 bases). CDR3 size: 16 residues. Germline assignment: CDR1 MNHEY and CDR2 SVGEGT. V shed 2 bases and J shed 4 bases, with 18 bases lying between them. CDR3 DNA: TGTGCCAGCAGTTACCAGGTGGGGACACCATTTTACGAGCAGTACTTC. Translating it yields CASSYQVGTPFYEQYF.

This clonotype showed up just a few times. One end of the junction is discordant with germline, which a read error may explain. The chain recombines TRBV20-1 with TRBJ2-3; the match to TRBD2 covers 12 bases. Germline assignment: CDR1 DFQATT and CDR2 SNEGSKA (reference sequence). The CDR3 length is 17 residues. CDR3 nucleotide sequence: TGCAGTGCTAGAGGGTCCCCGGGACTAGCGGGCACAAATACGCAGTATTTT. Encoded protein: CSARGSPGLAGTNTQYF.

The J gene is TRBJ2-1, the V gene TRBV20-1, with 7 bases fitting TRBD2. Trimming removed 5 bases from V and 4 bases from J; junction bases left unmatched: 8. The V gene's germline CDR1 is DFQATT and CDR2 SNEGSKA (reference sequence). The length of the CDR3 is 14 residues. CDR3 DNA: TGCAGTGCTGTACGCGGGAGTATATACAATGAGCAGTTCTTC. Encoded protein: CSAVRGSIYNEQFF.

This clonotype appeared a few times. The chain carries TRBV11-2 and TRBJ2-2; the D is unclear. CDR1 is SGHAT, CDR2 FQNNGV, per germline. V lost 10 bases, J lost 8 bases, and 20 bases lay in between. The CDR3 loop spans 14 amino acids. The CDR3 sequence: CANCSGIIRGELFF. In DNA form, the CDR3 reads TGTGCCAATTGTAGTGGGATAATACGTGGGGAGCTGTTTTTT.